This TCR beta chain appears in the sequencing data of a study of cytomegalovirus exposure and HLA in healthy donors. Note on this clone: The antigen is undetermined.

Broader study findings: It was confirmed in vitro that a few of the CMV-associated chains were specific for CMV antigens. Earlier findings revealed that most TCR beta V segments proved productive either about 90% or about 30% of the time. Only CMV serostatus was available as immune exposure information.

Primers included in the PCR were 60 Vbeta and 13 Jbeta primers. Only in-frame clones appear in the TCRdb table, and some are missing; sequencing was by immunoSEQ multiplex PCR. The data contain about 190,000 clones, around 90% of them singletons. The CDR3 is made up of 15 amino acids. Germline V CDR1 and CDR2: MNHEY, SMNVEV (reference sequence). The V and J ends lost 5 bases and 8 bases, in that order; junction bases with no gene match: 7. The sequenced sample was PBMCs. This chain joins TRBV27 and TRBJ2-1; TRBD2 aligns across 12 bases. This clonotype originated in a woman between 18 and 30 years old in good health and CMV-seronegative. The CDR3, as DNA: TGTGCCAGCAGTGTGACTAGCGGGAGAAGCGATGAGCAGTTCTTC. Encoded protein: CASSVTSGRSDEQFF.